This T cell receptor (beta chain) was sequenced for a study of patients and donors after allogeneic stem cell transplantation. This clonotype was picked up a small number of times. TCRdb ran MiXCR on the RT-PCR reads and lists one entry per CDR3 protein. This table holds over 150,000 distinct CDR3 sequences, approximately 30% found once. The sample comprised blood, either unsorted or a sorted T cell fraction (not recorded which). The origin of this receptor is a human donor who was either an allogeneic HSCT recipient or a stem cell or donor lymphocyte infusion donor (not recorded which). It is not recorded whose cells these are; they may come from a transplant donor.

The CDR3 DNA is TGCAGTGCTCCTGCCGGGACAGGGAACGCCGAGCAGTACTTC. Its translation is CSAPAGTGNAEQYF. The rearrangement links TRBV20-1 to TRBJ2-7; 9 positions match TRBD1. CDR1 DFQATT and CDR2 SNEGSKA come from the germline V gene (reference sequence). This CDR3 spans 14 amino acids. V shed 5 bases and J 6 bases; nucleotides not matched to a gene: 11.